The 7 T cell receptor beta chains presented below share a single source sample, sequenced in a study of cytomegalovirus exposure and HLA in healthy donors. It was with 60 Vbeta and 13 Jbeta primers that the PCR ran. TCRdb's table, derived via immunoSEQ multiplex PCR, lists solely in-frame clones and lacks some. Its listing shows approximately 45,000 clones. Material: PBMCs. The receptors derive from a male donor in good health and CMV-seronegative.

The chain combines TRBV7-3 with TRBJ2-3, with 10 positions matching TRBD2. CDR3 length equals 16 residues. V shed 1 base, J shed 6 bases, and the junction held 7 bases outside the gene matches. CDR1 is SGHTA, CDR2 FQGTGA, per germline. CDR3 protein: CASSLSGASGSDTQYF. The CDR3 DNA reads TGTGCCAGCAGCTTAAGCGGTGCTAGCGGGAGCGATACGCAGTATTTT.

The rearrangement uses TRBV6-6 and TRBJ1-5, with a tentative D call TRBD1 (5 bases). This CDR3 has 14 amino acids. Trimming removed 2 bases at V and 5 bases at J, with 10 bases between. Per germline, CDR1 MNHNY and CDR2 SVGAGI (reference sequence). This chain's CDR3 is CASSYRGEYQPQHF. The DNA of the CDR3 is TGTGCCAGCAGTTACCGGGGGGAGTATCAGCCCCAGCATTTT.

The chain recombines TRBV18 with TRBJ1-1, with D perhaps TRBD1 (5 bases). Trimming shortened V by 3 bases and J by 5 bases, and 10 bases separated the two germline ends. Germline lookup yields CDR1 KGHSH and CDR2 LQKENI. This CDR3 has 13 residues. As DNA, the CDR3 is TGTGCCAGCTCACCGGGACTCCTGACTGAAGCTTTCTTT. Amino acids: CASSPGLLTEAFF.

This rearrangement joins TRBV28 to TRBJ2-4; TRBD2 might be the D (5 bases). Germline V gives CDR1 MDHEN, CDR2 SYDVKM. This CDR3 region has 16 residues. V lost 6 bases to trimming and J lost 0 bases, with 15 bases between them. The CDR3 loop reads CASSLSGGVAKNIQYF. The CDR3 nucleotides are TGTGCCAGCAGCCTCTCTGGAGGTGTAGCCAAAAACATTCAGTACTTC.

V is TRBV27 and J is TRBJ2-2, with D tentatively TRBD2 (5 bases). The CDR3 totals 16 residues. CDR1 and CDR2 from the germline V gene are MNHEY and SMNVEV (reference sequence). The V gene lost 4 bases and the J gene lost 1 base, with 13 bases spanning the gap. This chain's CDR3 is CASSWGWTQNTGELFF. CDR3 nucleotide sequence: TGTGCCAGCAGTTGGGGATGGACTCAGAACACCGGGGAGCTGTTTTTT.

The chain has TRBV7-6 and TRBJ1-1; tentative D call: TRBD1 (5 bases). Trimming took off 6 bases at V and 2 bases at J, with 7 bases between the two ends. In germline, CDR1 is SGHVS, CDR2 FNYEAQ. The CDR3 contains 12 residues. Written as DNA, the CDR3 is TGTGCCAGCAGGGGGCACAACACTGAAGCTTTCTTT. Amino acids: CASRGHNTEAFF.

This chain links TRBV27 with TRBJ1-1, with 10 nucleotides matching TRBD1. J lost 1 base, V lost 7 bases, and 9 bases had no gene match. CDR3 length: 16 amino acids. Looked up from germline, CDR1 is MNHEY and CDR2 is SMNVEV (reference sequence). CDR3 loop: CASKGWTGGPNTEAFF. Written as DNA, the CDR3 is TGTGCCAGCAAGGGCTGGACAGGGGGACCGAACACTGAAGCTTTCTTT.